This T cell receptor beta chain was identified in a study of T cell responses to AZD1222 COVID-19 vaccine. Produced via immunoSEQ multiplex PCR; TCRdb's table is partial and in-frame only. Of around 180,000 clones listed, approximately 90% were seen once; the top ten hold 2.6%. V lost 0 bases and J lost 2, with 11 bases in between. The CDR3 loop spans 15 amino acids. CDR1 SGDLS and CDR2 YYNGEE come from the germline V gene. The receptor was derived from an adult in good health. The gene calls are TRBV9 and TRBJ1-2; D ambiguous. Sequenced here: peripheral blood, sampled on day 0 of AZD1222 vaccination. The CDR3 reads CASSVGLGMNYGYTF. The CDR3 DNA follows: TGTGCCAGCAGCGTAGGGCTGGGGATGAACTATGGCTACACCTTC. Drawing the rest from reference TRBV9 and TRBJ1-2, the complete variable domain is DSGVTQTPKHLITATGQRVTLRCSPRSGDLSVYWYQQSLDQGLQFLIQYYNGEERAKGNILERFSAQQFPDLHSELNLSSLELGDSALYFCASSVGLGMNYGYTFGSGTRLTVV.